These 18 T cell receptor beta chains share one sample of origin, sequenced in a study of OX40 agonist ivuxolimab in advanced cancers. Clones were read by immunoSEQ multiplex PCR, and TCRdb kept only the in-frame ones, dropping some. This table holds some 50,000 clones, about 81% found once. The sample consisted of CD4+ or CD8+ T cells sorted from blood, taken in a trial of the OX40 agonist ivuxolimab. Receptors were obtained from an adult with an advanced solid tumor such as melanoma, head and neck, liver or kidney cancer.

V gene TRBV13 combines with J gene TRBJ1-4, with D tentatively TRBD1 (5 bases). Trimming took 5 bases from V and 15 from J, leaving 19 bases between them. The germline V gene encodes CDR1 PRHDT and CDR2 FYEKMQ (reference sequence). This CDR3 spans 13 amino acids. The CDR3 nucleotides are TGTGCCAGCAGCCGGGGGATCGGGGATATGATGTTTTTT. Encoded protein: CASSRGIGDMMFF.

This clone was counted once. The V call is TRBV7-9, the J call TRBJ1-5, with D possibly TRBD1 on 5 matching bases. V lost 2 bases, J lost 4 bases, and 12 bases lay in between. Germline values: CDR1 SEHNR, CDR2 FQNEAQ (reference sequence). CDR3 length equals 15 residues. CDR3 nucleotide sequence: TGTGCCAGCAGCTTAAGCAGGGTGGAGAATCAGCCCCAGCATTTT. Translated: CASSLSRVENQPQHF. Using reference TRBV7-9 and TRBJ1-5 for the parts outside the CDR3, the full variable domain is DTGVSQNPRHKITKRGQNVTFRCDPISEHNRLYWYRQTLGQGPEFLTYFQNEAQLEKSRLLSDRFSAERPKGSFSTLEIQRTEQGDSAMYLCASSLSRVENQPQHFGDGTRLSIL.

CDR3 sequence (DNA): TGTGCCAGCAGCTCCTTACGGGACTCCGGGGCCGGGGAGCTGTTTTTT. Translating gives CASSSLRDSGAGELFF. V is TRBV7-6 and J is TRBJ2-2; the D gene is possibly TRBD2 (6 bases). V was pared by 4 bases and J by 6 bases, with 18 bases between. The CDR3 covers 16 residues. CDR1 is SGHVS and CDR2 is FNYEAQ in the germline V gene.

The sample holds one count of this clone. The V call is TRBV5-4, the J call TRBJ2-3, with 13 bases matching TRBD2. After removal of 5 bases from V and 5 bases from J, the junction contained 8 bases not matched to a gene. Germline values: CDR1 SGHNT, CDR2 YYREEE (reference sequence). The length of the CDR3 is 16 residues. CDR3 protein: CASSSGLAGAGDTQYF. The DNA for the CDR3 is TGTGCCAGCAGTTCAGGACTAGCGGGGGCAGGAGATACGCAGTATTTT.

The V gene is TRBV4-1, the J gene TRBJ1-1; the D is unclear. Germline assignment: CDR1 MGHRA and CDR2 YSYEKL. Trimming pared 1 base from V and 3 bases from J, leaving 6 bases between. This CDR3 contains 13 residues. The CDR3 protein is CASSQVFDTEAFF. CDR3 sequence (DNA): TGCGCCAGCAGCCAAGTTTTCGACACTGAAGCTTTCTTT.

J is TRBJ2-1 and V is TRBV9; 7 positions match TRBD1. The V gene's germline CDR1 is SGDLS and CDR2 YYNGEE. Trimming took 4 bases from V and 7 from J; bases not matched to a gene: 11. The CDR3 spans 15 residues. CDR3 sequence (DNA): TGTGCCAGCAGCCCTGACCTGACAGGGTTAAATGAGCAGTTCTTC. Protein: CASSPDLTGLNEQFF.

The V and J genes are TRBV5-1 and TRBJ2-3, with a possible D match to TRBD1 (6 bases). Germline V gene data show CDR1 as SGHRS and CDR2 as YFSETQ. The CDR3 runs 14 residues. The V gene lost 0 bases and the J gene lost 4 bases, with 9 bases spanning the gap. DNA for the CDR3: TGCGCCAGCAGCTTGGACAGGGTTTCAGATACGCAGTATTTT. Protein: CASSLDRVSDTQYF.

The CDR3 sequence is CSSFPAPKHF. In DNA, the CDR3 is TGCAGCAGTTTCCCAGCCCCGAAACATTTT. The chain combines TRBV29-1 with TRBJ1-5; D is undetermined. In germline, CDR1 is SQVTM, CDR2 ANQGSEA. V was trimmed by 8 bases and J by 16 bases, leaving 18 bases between them. The CDR3 is 10 residues long.

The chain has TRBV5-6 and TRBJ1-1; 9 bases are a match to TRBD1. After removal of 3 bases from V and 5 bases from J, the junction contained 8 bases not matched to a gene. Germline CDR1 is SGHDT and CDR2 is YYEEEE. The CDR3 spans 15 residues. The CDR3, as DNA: TGTGCCAGCAGCTCCACAGGGGGCGGTGGTACTGAAGCTTTCTTT. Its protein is CASSSTGGGGTEAFF.

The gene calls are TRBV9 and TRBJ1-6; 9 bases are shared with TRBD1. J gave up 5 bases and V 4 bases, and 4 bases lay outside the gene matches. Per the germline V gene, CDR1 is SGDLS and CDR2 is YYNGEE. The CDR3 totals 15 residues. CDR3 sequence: CASSNRQGDNSPLHF. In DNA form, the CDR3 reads TGTGCCAGCAGCAATCGACAGGGGGATAATTCACCCCTCCACTTT.

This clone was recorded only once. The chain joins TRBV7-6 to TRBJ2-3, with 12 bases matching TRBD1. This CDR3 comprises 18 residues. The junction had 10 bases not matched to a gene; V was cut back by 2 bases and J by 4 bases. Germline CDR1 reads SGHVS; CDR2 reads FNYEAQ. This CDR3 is CASSLLVGTGGFADTQYF. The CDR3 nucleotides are TGTGCCAGCAGCTTACTAGTCGGGACAGGGGGCTTCGCAGATACGCAGTATTTT.

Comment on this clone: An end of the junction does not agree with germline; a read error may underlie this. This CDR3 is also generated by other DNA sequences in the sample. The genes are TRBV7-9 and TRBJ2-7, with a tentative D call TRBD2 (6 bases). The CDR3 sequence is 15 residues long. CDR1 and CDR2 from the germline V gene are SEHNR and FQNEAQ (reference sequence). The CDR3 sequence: CASSSSTRRIYEQYF. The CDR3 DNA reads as TGCGCCAGCAGCTCTTCGACTAGACGGATTTACGAGCAGTACTTC.

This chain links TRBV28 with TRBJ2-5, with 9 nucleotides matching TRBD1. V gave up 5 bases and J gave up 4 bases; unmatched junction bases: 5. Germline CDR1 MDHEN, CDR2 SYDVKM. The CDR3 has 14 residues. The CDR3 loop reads CASSMDRGRETQYF. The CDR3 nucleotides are TGTGCCAGCAGTATGGACAGGGGTAGAGAGACCCAGTACTTC.

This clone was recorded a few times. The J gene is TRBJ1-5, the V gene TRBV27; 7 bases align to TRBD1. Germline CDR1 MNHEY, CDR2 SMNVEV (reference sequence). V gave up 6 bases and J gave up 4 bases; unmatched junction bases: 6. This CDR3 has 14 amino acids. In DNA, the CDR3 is TGTGCCAGCAGAAGAGACAGGGCTAATCAGCCCCAGCATTTT. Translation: CASRRDRANQPQHF.

CDR3 loop: CASDMERGACTEAFF. The CDR3 region has the DNA TGTGCCAGCGACATGGAGCGGGGGGCATGCACTGAAGCTTTCTTT. V is TRBV6-5 and J is TRBJ1-1; weak D call: TRBD1 (6 bases). The V gene's germline CDR1 is MNHEY and CDR2 SVGAGI. This CDR3 is 15 amino acids long. V was trimmed by 8 bases and J by 4 bases, leaving 20 bases between them.

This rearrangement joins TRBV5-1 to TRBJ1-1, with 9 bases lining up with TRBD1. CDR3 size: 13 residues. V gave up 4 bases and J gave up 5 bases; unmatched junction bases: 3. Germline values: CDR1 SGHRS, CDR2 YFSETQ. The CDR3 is CASSVTGGTEAFF. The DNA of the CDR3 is TGCGCCAGCAGCGTGACAGGGGGGACTGAAGCTTTCTTT.

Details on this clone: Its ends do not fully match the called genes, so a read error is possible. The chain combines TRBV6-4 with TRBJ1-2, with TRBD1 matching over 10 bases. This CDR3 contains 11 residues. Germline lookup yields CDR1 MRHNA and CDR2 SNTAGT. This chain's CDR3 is CASIVWDRGSF. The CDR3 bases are TGTGCCAGCATAGTTTGGGACAGGGGATCCTTC.

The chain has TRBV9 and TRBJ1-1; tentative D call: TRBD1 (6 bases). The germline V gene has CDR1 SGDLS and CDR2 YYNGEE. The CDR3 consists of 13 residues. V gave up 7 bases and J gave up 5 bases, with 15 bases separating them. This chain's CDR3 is CASALGGRTEAFF. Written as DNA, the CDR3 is TGTGCCAGCGCCCTAGGGGGGCGTACTGAAGCTTTCTTT. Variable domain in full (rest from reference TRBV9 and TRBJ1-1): DSGVTQTPKHLITATGQRVTLRCSPRSGDLSVYWYQQSLDQGLQFLIQYYNGEERAKGNILERFSAQQFPDLHSELNLSSLELGDSALYFCASALGGRTEAFFGQGTRLTVV.